These 22 T cell receptor beta chains came from one sample sequenced in a study of T cells in Graves' hyperthyroidism and ophthalmopathy. Template material for amplifying TCR beta CDR3 regions consisted of RNA transcripts. HTBI primers were used for first-round RT-PCR of the TCR CDR3. A single record per CDR3 protein comes from TCRdb applying MiXCR to the multiplex PCR reads. The sample yields about 400,000 distinct CDR3 sequences, 15% to 19% seen once. Sequencing input: blood. Source of these receptors: a woman under 30 with Graves' hyperthyroidism.

This clonotype was observed at least ten times. The V and J genes are TRBV3-1 and TRBJ1-2, with D tentatively TRBD1 (6 bases). Trimming removed 3 bases from V and 5 bases from J, with 16 bases in between. The CDR3 has 15 amino acids. Germline assignment: CDR1 LGHDT and CDR2 YNNKEL (reference sequence). The CDR3 loop is CASSQDTGSSYGYTF. CDR3 nucleotide sequence: TGTGCCAGCAGCCAGGATACAGGGTCTTCTTATGGCTACACCTTC. The whole variable domain, filled in from reference TRBV3-1 and TRBJ1-2, reads DTAVSQTPKYLVTQMGNDKSIKCEQNLGHDTMYWYKQDSKKFLKIMFSYNNKELIINETVPNRFSPKSPDKAHLNLHINSLELGDSAVYFCASSQDTGSSYGYTFGSGTRLTVV.

This clonotype was found many times. The chain couples TRBV11-3 to TRBJ2-1; TRBD2 matches 8 bases. The trim removed 2 bases at V and 4 bases at J, leaving 10 bases unmatched. Per germline, CDR1 SGHNT and CDR2 YENEEA. The CDR3 spans 17 residues. The CDR3 sequence: CASSLQGSGSFYNEQFF. The CDR3, as DNA: TGTGCCAGCAGCTTACAGGGGAGCGGGAGTTTTTACAATGAGCAGTTCTTC.

This clonotype was found many times. The CDR3 loop reads CASSLFRQGNNEQFF. The CDR3 DNA is TGTGCCAGCAGCTTATTCCGGCAGGGTAACAATGAGCAGTTCTTC. The V and J genes are TRBV7-8 and TRBJ2-1; TRBD1 might be the D (5 bases). The CDR3 contains 15 residues. Trimming removed 2 bases at V and 5 bases at J, with 13 bases between. Germline V gives CDR1 SGHVS, CDR2 FQNEAQ.

The V and J genes are TRBV15 and TRBJ2-6; 9 bases fit TRBD1. The CDR3 has 16 amino acids. V was pared by 5 bases and J by 4 bases, with 6 bases of the junction left unmatched. In germline, CDR1 is LNHNV, CDR2 YYDKDF (reference sequence). This CDR3 is CATSGTGRPGANVLTF. The CDR3 region has the DNA TGTGCCACCAGCGGGACAGGGAGACCCGGGGCCAACGTCCTGACTTTC.

This clonotype has only a few counts. CDR3 in amino acids: CASSLAAGNNSPLHF. CDR3 coding DNA: TGTGCCAGCAGCTTGGCTGCGGGGAATAATTCACCCCTCCACTTT. V is TRBV5-5 and J is TRBJ1-6; no reliable D call. V dropped 0 bases and J dropped 5 bases, with 9 bases sitting between them. Germline CDR1 SGHKS, CDR2 YYEKEE (reference sequence). The CDR3 spans 15 residues.

This clonotype has a count of ten or more. The rearrangement uses TRBV20-1 and TRBJ2-7; no definite D call. V was trimmed by 5 bases and J by 6 bases, leaving 11 bases between them. The CDR3 sequence is 11 residues long. From germline, CDR1 is DFQATT and CDR2 SNEGSKA (reference sequence). The CDR3 coding sequence is TGCAGTGCTCTCGAATCTGGCGAGCAGTACTTC. Translated, it gives CSALESGEQYF.

Ten or more counts support this clonotype. The V call is TRBV7-2, the J call TRBJ2-1, with 8 bases that match TRBD2. This CDR3 region has 13 residues. Germline V gene sequence: CDR1 SGHTA, CDR2 FQGNSA. The trim removed 5 bases at V and 10 bases at J, leaving 7 bases unmatched. The CDR3 region has the DNA TGTGCCAGCAGCCCAGCGGTAGCGGGGGAGCAGTTCTTC. Amino acids: CASSPAVAGEQFF.

This clonotype was detected many times. This chain joins TRBV28 and TRBJ1-3, with a possible D match to TRBD1 (6 bases). The V end was cut by 5 bases, the J end by 2 bases, with 10 bases between. The CDR3 is 14 residues long. Germline CDR1 is MDHEN and CDR2 is SYDVKM. CDR3 loop: CASSPRTAGNTIYF. The CDR3 region has the DNA TGTGCCAGCAGTCCTCGGACAGCTGGAAACACCATATATTTT. Looking up the rest from reference TRBV28 and TRBJ1-3 gives the full variable domain: DVKVTQSSRYLVKRTGEKVFLECVQDMDHENMFWYRQDPGLGLRLIYFSYDVKMKEKGDIPEGYSVSREKKERFSLILESASTNQTSMYLCASSPRTAGNTIYFGEGSWLTVV.

In this sample, this clonotype turned up a few times. CDR3 sequence: CASSESAGGLLSGYTF. The CDR3 DNA reads as TGTGCCAGCAGCGAGTCAGCAGGGGGCCTTCTCTCAGGCTACACCTTC. The chain recombines TRBV9 with TRBJ1-2, with 8 positions matching TRBD1. The CDR3 is made up of 16 amino acids. The germline V gene encodes CDR1 SGDLS and CDR2 YYNGEE. The trim removed 3 bases at V and 8 bases at J, leaving 15 bases unmatched.

In this sample, this clonotype turned up many times. This chain links TRBV5-1 with TRBJ1-1; D gene uncertain. Germline loops: CDR1 SGHRS, CDR2 YFSETQ. Trimming stripped 2 bases from V and 1 base from J, with 9 bases between. This CDR3 region has 14 residues. In DNA form, the CDR3 reads TGCGCCAGCAGCTTCCAGACCCAGAACACTGAAGCTTTCTTT. Its protein product is CASSFQTQNTEAFF.

This clonotype was detected ten times or more. The chain employs TRBV7-6 and TRBJ2-7; 12 bases are a match to TRBD1. Germline assignment: CDR1 SGHVS and CDR2 FNYEAQ. Trimming at V came to 5 bases and at J to 6 bases, leaving 8 bases not matched to a gene. The CDR3 runs to 15 residues. The CDR3 region is CASSRGTGGSSEQYF. As DNA, the CDR3 is TGTGCCAGCAGCCGAGGGACAGGGGGCTCGTCCGAGCAGTACTTC.

In the case of this clonotype: A read error may be the cause here, since a much bigger clone is one base away. V usage is TRBV20-1 and J usage is TRBJ1-1; a weak D match, TRBD1 (6 bases). CDR3 length: 16 residues. Trimming shortened V by 0 bases and J by 2 bases, and 16 bases separated the two germline ends. Looked up from germline, CDR1 is DFQATT and CDR2 is SNEGSKA (reference sequence). The CDR3 region has the DNA TGCAGTGCTAGAGATCGGGTCGGGGGGCACAACACTGAAGCTTTCTTT. The encoded protein is CSARDRVGGHNTEAFF.

This clonotype was seen a few times. This chain uses TRBV5-6 with TRBJ2-7; D gene ambiguous. V was cut by 2 bases and J by 6 bases, with 15 bases left in between. The CDR3 length is 14 residues. In germline, CDR1 is SGHDT, CDR2 YYEEEE. This CDR3 reads CASSFRTFSSEQYF. As DNA, the CDR3 is TGTGCCAGCAGCTTCCGGACCTTCTCTAGCGAGCAGTACTTC.

Details on this clonotype: A much larger clone lies a single base off, so this may be a read error. V and J are TRBV28 and TRBJ2-1; no reliable D call. Germline lookup yields CDR1 MDHEN and CDR2 SYDVKM. The CDR3 is 15 amino acids. The ends were cut back, 6 bases at V and 4 bases at J, with 16 bases in the middle. The DNA of the CDR3 is TGTGCCAGCAGCACTCACGGCGAGGCTTACAATGAGCAGTTCTTC. Protein product: CASSTHGEAYNEQFF.

This clonotype was counted only a few times. Mismatch with germline at one junction end may stem from a read error. V is TRBV5-1 and J is TRBJ1-1; D is possibly TRBD1 (6 bases). The CDR3 extends over 15 amino acids. The germline V gene encodes CDR1 SGHRS and CDR2 YFSETQ. CDR3 bases: TGCGCCAGCGGCTTGGGGGGCACCATGAACACTGAAGCTTTCTTT. As protein: CASGLGGTMNTEAFF.

A note on this clonotype: This may be a read error, as it is one base from a much larger clone. This chain joins TRBV3-1 and TRBJ2-5; D unresolved. The length of the CDR3 is 15 residues. CDR1 and CDR2 (germline): LGHDT, YNNKEL (reference sequence). Between the trimmed V and J ends, which lost 0 bases and 7 bases, there was a span of 15 bases. The CDR3 nucleotides read TGTGCCAGCAGCCAAGAAGGTTCTTTCCTTACGACCCAGTACTTC. It yields the protein CASSQEGSFLTTQYF.

This clonotype was recorded at least ten times. This chain connects TRBV11-2 to TRBJ1-2, with TRBD1 as a possible D gene (5 bases). The germline V gene has CDR1 SGHAT and CDR2 FQNNGV. The CDR3 totals 16 residues. Trimming took off 1 base at V and 0 bases at J, with 12 bases between the two ends. The CDR3 spells CASSLGWQGPNYGYTF. The CDR3, as DNA: TGTGCCAGCAGCTTAGGGTGGCAGGGCCCTAACTATGGCTACACCTTC.

The chain uses TRBV28 and TRBJ2-6; D remains unclear. Trimming took 4 bases from V and 0 from J, leaving 10 bases between them. Germline CDR1 reads MDHEN; CDR2 reads SYDVKM. There are 16 residues in the CDR3. The CDR3 coding sequence is TGTGCCAGCAGTTACTCGAAAGGCTCTGGGGCCAACGTCCTGACTTTC. Amino acid sequence: CASSYSKGSGANVLTF.

This clonotype was found many times. The genes are TRBV11-1 and TRBJ2-1; 15 bases fit TRBD2. The germline CDR1 and CDR2 sequences are SGHAT and FQDESV (reference sequence). The V gene end was trimmed by 4 bases and the J gene end by 6 bases; junction bases not matched to a gene: 7. This CDR3 contains 17 residues. DNA for the CDR3: TGTGCCAGCAGCTCGGGACTAGCGGGGGGCGGGGTCAATGAGCAGTTCTTC. Protein: CASSSGLAGGGVNEQFF.

The sample holds many counts of this clonotype. This chain joins TRBV28 and TRBJ1-1; the D is unclear. Deletions cut 2 bases from V and 0 bases from J, with 13 bases between. The germline V gene has CDR1 MDHEN and CDR2 SYDVKM. The CDR3 consists of 16 residues. CDR3 DNA: TGTGCCAGCAGTTTAGAACAGATCGGGCTGAACACTGAAGCTTTCTTT. It translates to CASSLEQIGLNTEAFF. The complete variable domain, with remaining parts taken from reference TRBV28 and TRBJ1-1, reads DVKVTQSSRYLVKRTGEKVFLECVQDMDHENMFWYRQDPGLGLRLIYFSYDVKMKEKGDIPEGYSVSREKKERFSLILESASTNQTSMYLCASSLEQIGLNTEAFFGQGTRLTVV.

This clonotype has ten or more counts. The chain recombines TRBV18 with TRBJ2-7; D gene uncertain. V lost 5 bases, J lost 2 bases, and 7 bases lay in between. This CDR3 is built from 12 residues. Germline values: CDR1 KGHSH, CDR2 LQKENI. For the CDR3, the DNA is TGTGCCAGCTCAGGTACAGCCTACGAGCAGTACTTC. Translation: CASSGTAYEQYF.

This clonotype was picked up many times. The V gene is TRBV6-2 or TRBV6-3, the J gene TRBJ2-7; perhaps TRBD1 as D (6 bases). The length of the CDR3 is 13 residues. V was cut by 5 bases and J by 3 bases, with 11 bases left in between. Germline V lookup: CDR1 MNHEY, CDR2 SVGEGT. The CDR3: CASSEDSYYEQYF. For the CDR3, the DNA is TGTGCCAGCAGTGAGGACAGCTACTACGAGCAGTACTTC.